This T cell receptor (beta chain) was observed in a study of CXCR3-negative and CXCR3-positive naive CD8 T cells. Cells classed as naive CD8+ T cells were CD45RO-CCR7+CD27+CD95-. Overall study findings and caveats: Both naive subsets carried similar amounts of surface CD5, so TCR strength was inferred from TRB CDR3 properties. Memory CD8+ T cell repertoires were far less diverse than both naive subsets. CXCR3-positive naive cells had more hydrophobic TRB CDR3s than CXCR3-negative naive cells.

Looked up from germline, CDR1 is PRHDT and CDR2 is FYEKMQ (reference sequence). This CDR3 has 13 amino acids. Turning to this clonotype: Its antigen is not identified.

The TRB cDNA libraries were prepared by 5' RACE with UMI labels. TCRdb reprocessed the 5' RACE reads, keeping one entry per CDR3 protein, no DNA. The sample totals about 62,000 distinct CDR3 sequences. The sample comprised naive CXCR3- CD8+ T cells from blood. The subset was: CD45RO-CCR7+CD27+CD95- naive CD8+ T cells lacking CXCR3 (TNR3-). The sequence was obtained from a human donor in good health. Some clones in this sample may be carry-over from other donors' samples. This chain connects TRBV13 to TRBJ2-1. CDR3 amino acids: CASSLGRSNEQFF.